The 10 T cell receptor beta chains reported below all come from one sample, sequenced in a study of T-cell reconstitution after alpha-beta-depleted transplantation in children. A TCRbeta library incorporating unique molecular identifiers was prepared. TCRdb passed the PCR reads through MiXCR, listing each CDR3 protein once. The sample lists about 340,000 distinct CDR3 sequences; roughly 14% were seen once. The sequencing here drew on PBMCs, taken from the stem cell graft. All receptors derive from a human donor who donated a stem cell graft to a child with Fanconi anemia.

The table lists this clonotype with many counts. CDR3 amino acids: CASRRDLNTGELFF. CDR3 bases: TGTGCCAGCAGGAGGGACTTGAACACCGGGGAGCTGTTTTTT. The chain is built from TRBV11-2 and TRBJ2-2; possible D gene TRBD2, 6 bases. This CDR3 contains 14 residues. Germline values: CDR1 SGHAT, CDR2 FQNNGV. The V and J ends lost 6 bases and 1 base respectively, with 9 bases between them.

The table lists this clonotype with many counts. The CDR3 DNA follows: TGTGCCAGCGCTCTCCAGGGGGGCTATGGCTACACCTTC. It yields the protein CASALQGGYGYTF. The V and J genes are TRBV28 and TRBJ1-2; TRBD1 agrees at 7 bases. Unmatched junction bases numbered 7, after V lost 8 bases and J lost 4 bases. CDR3 length: 13 residues. The germline V gene encodes CDR1 MDHEN and CDR2 SYDVKM.

This clonotype was detected a few times. J is TRBJ1-2 and V is TRBV6-5; D ambiguous. With 2 bases removed from V and 7 bases from J, the gap between germline ends came to 11 bases. Germline CDR1 is MNHEY and CDR2 is SVGAGI. The CDR3 sequence is 13 residues long. CDR3 coding DNA: TGTGCCAGCAGTTACATGGGCGACTCTGGCTACACCTTC. Amino acids: CASSYMGDSGYTF.

In this sample, this clonotype turned up many times. The chain has TRBV30 and TRBJ2-7; D ambiguous. Germline CDR1 GTSNPN, CDR2 SVGIG (reference sequence). CDR3 length: 14 amino acids. V dropped 2 bases and J dropped 5 bases, with 16 bases sitting between them. CDR3 protein: CAWSLTESGDEQYF. CDR3 nucleotides: TGTGCCTGGAGTCTTACTGAATCCGGCGACGAGCAGTACTTC. Complete variable domain (other parts from reference TRBV30 and TRBJ2-7): SQTIHQWPATLVQPVGSPLSLECTVEGTSNPNLYWYRQAAGRGLQLLFYSVGIGQISSEVPQNLSASRPQDRQFILSSKKLLLSDSGFYLCAWSLTESGDEQYFGPGTRLTVT.

In its sample, this clonotype was seen a few times. This rearrangement joins TRBV5-1 to TRBJ2-3; 10 bases are shared with TRBD2. Germline assignment: CDR1 SGHRS and CDR2 YFSETQ. The V gene end was trimmed by 0 bases and the J gene end by 6 bases; junction bases not matched to a gene: 7. This CDR3 contains 16 residues. CDR3 region: CASSLELAGLADTQYF. The CDR3 nucleotides are TGCGCCAGCAGCTTGGAACTAGCGGGGTTGGCGGATACGCAGTATTTT.

The genes are TRBV20-1 and TRBJ1-1; D is unclear. The ends were cut back, 0 bases at V and 7 bases at J, with 9 bases in the middle. CDR1 is DFQATT, CDR2 SNEGSKA, per germline (reference sequence). CDR3 length equals 12 residues. CDR3 coding DNA: TGCAGTGCTAGAGATCCCCCCAATGAAGCTTTCTTT. Translating gives CSARDPPNEAFF.

This chain links TRBV28 with TRBJ1-2; TRBD1 matches at 12 bases. Losses at the gene ends were 3 bases for V and 4 bases for J; bases not matched to a gene: 6. Per germline, CDR1 MDHEN and CDR2 SYDVKM. The CDR3 spans 16 residues. CDR3 coding DNA: TGTGCCAGCAGTTTGCCGGGACAGGGGGCGATCTATGGCTACACCTTC. This encodes CASSLPGQGAIYGYTF.

This clonotype was found a few times. This chain connects TRBV10-3 to TRBJ1-2; weak D call: TRBD1 (6 bases). Trimming shortened V by 3 bases and J by 8 bases, and 16 bases separated the two germline ends. Germline values: CDR1 ENHRY, CDR2 SYGVKD. This CDR3 has 14 residues. CDR3 in amino acids: CAISDLQGKGGYTF. CDR3 DNA sequence: TGTGCCATCAGTGATCTACAGGGAAAGGGAGGCTACACCTTC.

This clonotype was counted ten times or more. In DNA form, the CDR3 reads TGTGCCAGCAGCAGCGAGGGGAATCAGCCCCAGCATTTT. Protein sequence: CASSSEGNQPQHF. This chain links TRBV2 with TRBJ1-5; possible D gene TRBD1, 5 bases. Germline values: CDR1 SNHLY, CDR2 FYNNEI. CDR3 length: 13 amino acids. V shed 6 bases and J shed 4 bases, with 10 bases lying between them.

This clonotype was picked up many times. CDR3 nucleotide sequence: TGTGCCAGCAGCCCCGGGTGGAGCACAGATACGCAGTATTTT. It encodes CASSPGWSTDTQYF. The chain recombines TRBV5-6 with TRBJ2-3; D uncertain. Trimming left V 4 bases short and J 0 bases short, with 9 bases between. The CDR3 spans 14 residues. Germline values: CDR1 SGHDT, CDR2 YYEEEE.